This T cell receptor beta chain comes out of a study of T cells in Graves' hyperthyroidism and ophthalmopathy. Newly diagnosed hyperthyroidism, duration under 2 months, in patients aged 18 to 65. Template material for amplifying TCR beta CDR3 regions consisted of RNA transcripts. TCR CDR3 underwent first-round RT-PCR with the HTBI primer set. MiXCR, applied by TCRdb to the multiplex PCR reads, yields one record per CDR3 protein. The repertoire has around 340,000 distinct CDR3 sequences, around 20% of them found once; the top ten carry over 40%. This clonotype occurred many times. The V end lost 4 bases, the J end lost 2 bases, and 9 bases lay between the germline ends. Germline CDR1 is MDHEN and CDR2 is SYDVKM. This CDR3 comprises 15 residues.

This TCR derives from a woman between 45 and 65 years old with Graves' hyperthyroidism. Specimen: blood. The chain is built from TRBV28 and TRBJ2-6; D unresolved. The CDR3 DNA sequence: TGTGCCAGCAGTTCGGACGGACCTGGGGCCAACGTCCTGACTTTC. Amino acids: CASSSDGPGANVLTF.